The 21 T cell receptor beta chains reported below all come from one sample, sequenced in a study of blood T cell repertoires in COVID-19. Assay: immunoSEQ multiplex PCR; the TCRdb copy retains only in-frame clones and omits some. This table has under 200,000 clones, approximately 88% appearing once. Input material: PBMCs or T cells enriched from blood (not recorded which). These receptors were collected from a woman aged 60-75 years who had recovered from COVID-19.

The chain uses TRBV2 and TRBJ2-6, with TRBD1 as a possible D gene (7 bases). Trimming left V 5 bases short and J 2 bases short, with 10 bases between. Per the germline V gene, CDR1 is SNHLY and CDR2 is FYNNEI. The CDR3 spans 15 residues. The CDR3, as DNA: TGTGCCAGCAGTCAGGGGGAGGCTGGGGCCAACGTCCTGACTTTC. Protein product: CASSQGEAGANVLTF.

This clone turned up a few times. The chain joins TRBV7-9 to TRBJ2-3, with 11 positions matching TRBD2. Germline V gene lookup returns CDR1 SEHNR and CDR2 FQNEAQ (reference sequence). The CDR3 has 19 amino acids. J was trimmed by 6 bases and V by 1 base; bases with no gene match: 15. CDR3 DNA sequence: TGTGCCAGCAGCTTAGAGTTGGCACCGGGACTAGCGGCAGCGGATACGCAGTATTTT. Protein: CASSLELAPGLAAADTQYF.

The chain employs TRBV5-4 and TRBJ2-5; D call uncertain. The V and J ends lost 2 bases and 1 base respectively, with 6 bases between them. Per germline, CDR1 SGHNT and CDR2 YYREEE (reference sequence). This CDR3 region has 13 residues. In DNA form, the CDR3 reads TGTGCCAGCAGCTTCTTTAGCCAAGAGACCCAGTACTTC. This gives the protein CASSFFSQETQYF.

A few counts support this clone. This chain links TRBV3-1 (or the pseudogene TRBV3-2) with TRBJ2-2, with D maybe TRBD2 (5 bases). The CDR3 sequence is 13 residues long. Germline values: CDR1 LGHDT, CDR2 YNNKEL (reference sequence). The V end lost 3 bases, the J end lost 7 bases, and 9 bases lay between the germline ends. DNA of the CDR3: TGTGCCAGCAGCCAGGCCACTAGCGGGGAGCTGTTTTTT. Translation: CASSQATSGELFF.

The chain combines TRBV5-8 with TRBJ2-1; TRBD2 is a possible D gene (5 bases). The CDR3 length is 13 residues. CDR1 is SGHTS, CDR2 YDEGEE, per germline. Trimming pared 5 bases from V and 4 bases from J, leaving 10 bases between. CDR3 DNA sequence: TGTGCCAGCAGTCAAGGACTGTACAATGAGCAGTTCTTC. Its translation: CASSQGLYNEQFF. The complete variable domain, with remaining parts taken from reference TRBV5-8 and TRBJ2-1, reads EAGVTQSPTHLIKTRGQQATLRCSPISGHTSVYWYQQALGLGLQFLLWYDEGEERNRGNFPPRFSGRQFPNYSSELNVNALELEDSALYLCASSQGLYNEQFFGPGTRLTVL.

This chain joins TRBV7-3 and TRBJ2-1, with a possible D match to TRBD2 (5 bases). This CDR3 is 16 amino acids long. V lost 2 bases and J 3 bases, leaving 14 bases between the germline ends. Germline CDR1 is SGHTA and CDR2 is FQGTGA. CDR3: CASSLYAGPYYNEQFF. The CDR3 DNA follows: TGTGCCAGCAGCTTATATGCGGGCCCATACTACAATGAGCAGTTCTTC.

The chain has TRBV28 and TRBJ1-4; 7 positions agree with TRBD1. V gave up 2 bases and J gave up 7 bases; unmatched junction bases: 4. The CDR3 is 14 amino acids. Germline CDR1 MDHEN, CDR2 SYDVKM. CDR3: CASSLRGLGEKLFF. The CDR3 DNA sequence: TGTGCCAGCAGTTTAAGGGGGCTTGGTGAAAAACTGTTTTTT.

The CDR3 bases are TGCAGCGCTGGGACAGGGATAGGCAATCAGCCCCAGCATTTT. Its protein product is CSAGTGIGNQPQHF. The chain is built from TRBV29-1 and TRBJ1-5; the match to TRBD1 covers 9 bases. From germline, CDR1 is SQVTM and CDR2 ANQGSEA. Trimming cost V 7 bases and J 2 bases; bases outside gene matches: 6. The CDR3 has 14 residues.

The chain combines TRBV3-1 (or the pseudogene TRBV3-2) with TRBJ2-3, with D unresolved. The length of the CDR3 is 12 residues. Germline V gives CDR1 LGHDT, CDR2 YNNKEL (reference sequence). Trimming removed 2 bases at V and 10 bases at J, with 10 bases between. In DNA form, the CDR3 reads TGTGCCAGCAGCCAATCTAGTACTGCGCAGTATTTT. It is translated as CASSQSSTAQYF.

This clone occurred once. V is TRBV4-1 and J is TRBJ2-7, with 10 bases aligning to TRBD2. Trimming took 5 bases from V and 4 from J; bases not matched to a gene: 5. Looked up from germline, CDR1 is MGHRA and CDR2 is YSYEKL. This CDR3 is built from 14 residues. The CDR3 is CASSERGGHYEQYF. CDR3 DNA sequence: TGCGCCAGCAGCGAGCGGGGGGGCCATTACGAGCAGTACTTC.

With regard to this clone: The identical CDR3 is also encoded by other nucleotide sequences in the sample. The gene calls are TRBV24-1 and TRBJ1-4; TRBD1 matches 9 bases. V lost 4 bases and J lost 7; bases outside the gene matches: 6. This CDR3 comprises 15 residues. Germline assignment: CDR1 KGHDR and CDR2 SFDVKD. The chain's CDR3 is CATSDRDRVPEKLFF. In DNA form, the CDR3 reads TGTGCCACCAGTGACCGGGACAGGGTCCCTGAAAAACTGTTTTTT.

CDR3 sequence (DNA): TGTGCCAGCAGCTTGGGCCCTACCAGGGGGGAATCACCCCTCCACTTT. This gives the protein CASSLGPTRGESPLHF. The chain recombines TRBV5-6 with TRBJ1-6; 7 positions match TRBD1. With V trimmed by 0 bases and J by 10 bases, 10 bases remained unmatched. Germline V CDR1 and CDR2: SGHDT, YYEEEE. This CDR3 region has 16 residues.

The chain combines TRBV18 with TRBJ2-5; TRBD2 matches at 7 bases. With V trimmed by 0 bases and J by 3 bases, 7 bases remained unmatched. The CDR3 is 16 residues long. Germline V gene lookup returns CDR1 KGHSH and CDR2 LQKENI. CDR3 nucleotide sequence: TGTGCCAGCTCACCACCGTCGGGGCGGGGGAAAGAGACCCAGTACTTC. It specifies CASSPPSGRGKETQYF.

The rearrangement joins TRBV5-8 to TRBJ1-3, with D possibly matching TRBD1 (6 bases). The germline CDR1 and CDR2 sequences are SGHTS and YDEGEE. The V and J ends lost 2 bases and 3 bases respectively, with 12 bases between them. This CDR3 has 15 amino acids. CDR3 nucleotides: TGTGCCAGCAGCTTCACAGGGAGATTTGGAAACACCATATATTTT. It yields the protein CASSFTGRFGNTIYF.

This rearrangement joins TRBV27 to TRBJ1-6, with 7 bases matching TRBD1. Germline assignment: CDR1 MNHEY and CDR2 SMNVEV (reference sequence). V lost 10 bases to trimming and J lost 0 bases; unmatched junction nucleotides: 6. The CDR3 contains 15 residues. The CDR3 is CATSTGSSYNSPLHF. CDR3 bases: TGTGCCACCTCGACAGGGAGCTCCTATAATTCACCCCTCCACTTT.

The V call is TRBV5-1, the J call TRBJ2-2; the match to TRBD2 covers 12 bases. CDR3 length equals 16 residues. V was pared by 4 bases and J by 4 bases, with 5 bases of the junction left unmatched. Per germline, CDR1 SGHRS and CDR2 YFSETQ. CDR3 DNA sequence: TGCGCCAGCAGCCTAGGACTAGCGGGGTTCACCGGGGAGCTGTTTTTT. It specifies CASSLGLAGFTGELFF.

This chain joins TRBV6-5 and TRBJ2-1; possibly TRBD2 for D (5 bases). Trimming pared 2 bases from V and 7 bases from J, leaving 12 bases between. This CDR3 is built from 14 residues. CDR1 MNHEY and CDR2 SVGAGI come from the germline V gene. The CDR3 sequence is CASSYRRWENEQFF. The CDR3 DNA is TGTGCCAGCAGTTACCGTCGCTGGGAGAATGAGCAGTTCTTC.

This clone was detected once. The V call is TRBV7-3, the J call TRBJ1-1; maybe TRBD1 (6 bases). Germline CDR1 reads SGHTA; CDR2 reads FQGTGA. The CDR3 contains 15 residues. V was shortened by 9 bases and J by 3 bases, with 20 bases between the two germline ends. DNA of the CDR3: TGTGCCAGGGTGAAGGGGGAGGGCGTAGACACTGAAGCTTTCTTT. It specifies CARVKGEGVDTEAFF. Combining the CDR3 with reference TRBV7-3 and TRBJ1-1 gives the whole variable domain GAGVSQTPSNKVTEKGKYVELRCDPISGHTALYWYRQSLGQGPEFLIYFQGTGAADDSGLPNDRFFAVRPEGSVSTLKIQRTERGDSAVYLCARVKGEGVDTEAFFGQGTRLTVV.

The table lists this clone with a few counts. The V and J genes are TRBV5-4 and TRBJ1-2; 9 bases are a match to TRBD1. The trim removed 6 bases at V and 7 bases at J, leaving 7 bases unmatched. Germline-derived CDR1 and CDR2 are SGHNT and YYREEE (reference sequence). The CDR3 covers 13 residues. The CDR3 nucleotides are TGTGCCAGCAACCGGGACAGGGCTTTTGGCTACACCTTC. It is translated as CASNRDRAFGYTF.

The CDR3 protein is CASSSPRQRGTDTQYF. CDR3 bases: TGTGCCAGCAGTTCCCCCCGACAGCGAGGCACAGATACGCAGTATTTT. The chain uses TRBV27 and TRBJ2-3; perhaps TRBD1 as D (5 bases). CDR1 is MNHEY, CDR2 SMNVEV, per germline (reference sequence). This CDR3 region has 16 residues. The V gene lost 4 bases and the J gene lost 1 base, with 15 bases spanning the gap.

Note on this clone: Other DNA variants within this sample encode the same CDR3. This chain connects TRBV18 to TRBJ2-5; TRBD1 matches 12 bases. Germline CDR1 reads KGHSH; CDR2 reads LQKENI. The CDR3 runs 15 residues. V dropped 2 bases and J dropped 4; count of bases not matched to a gene: 2. The DNA for the CDR3 is TGTGCCAGCTCACCAGGGACAGGGGGCTTAGAGACCCAGTACTTC. Its translation is CASSPGTGGLETQYF.